This is a list of T cell receptor beta chains from one sample in a study of OX40 agonist ivuxolimab in advanced cancers. Assay: immunoSEQ multiplex PCR; the TCRdb copy retains only in-frame clones and omits some. This sample has about 31,000 clones, with around nine tenths found just once. The sample here was CD4+ or CD8+ T cells sorted from blood, taken in a trial of the OX40 agonist ivuxolimab. The receptors come from an adult with an advanced solid tumor such as melanoma, head and neck, liver or kidney cancer. Each CDR3 is given with its conserved first and last residue. D genes are given only for firm matches. Clone size is not always given. Where it is, it says once, few, many or a class for expanded clones.

TGTGCCAGCAGTCAGGACGGGACCCTCACAGATACGCAGTATTTT	CASSQDGTLTDTQYF	.	once	TRBV6-6	TRBJ2-3	15
TGCAGCGCCCAGACAGGCACTGAAGCTTTCTTT	CSAQTGTEAFF	.	.	TRBV29-1	TRBJ1-1	11
TGTGCCAGCAGCTTAAAGGGGCAGCCCCAGCATTTT	CASSLKGQPQHF	.	.	TRBV7-6	TRBJ1-5	12
TGTGCCAGCAGCTTCCCCGCAGGGGGCATTGAAAAACTGTTTTTT	CASSFPAGGIEKLFF	TRBD1	.	TRBV7-9	TRBJ1-4	15
TGCGCCAGCAGCTTTGGGACTAGCAATGAGCAGTTCTTC	CASSFGTSNEQFF	TRBD2	.	TRBV5-1	TRBJ2-1	13
TGTGCCAGCAGTTACTCTGGACTAGCGGGAGACGAGCAGTACTTC	CASSYSGLAGDEQYF	TRBD2	.	TRBV6-5	TRBJ2-7	15
TGTGCCAGCTCAAGGGTAGGGACGACTAATGAAAAACTGTTTTTT	CASSRVGTTNEKLFF	.	.	TRBV18	TRBJ1-4	15
TGTGCCAGCATCGGAGCGGGACACATTAACTATGGCTACACCTTC	CASIGAGHINYGYTF	.	.	TRBV28	TRBJ1-2	15
TGCAGCGTAGACCCCCGACTAGCGGACCACAATGAGCAGTTCTTC	CSVDPRLADHNEQFF	TRBD2	.	TRBV29-1	TRBJ2-1	15
TGTGCCAGCAGCCTCGGACAGGGAGGTTCCGGGGAGCTGTTTTTT	CASSLGQGGSGELFF	TRBD1	.	TRBV16	TRBJ2-2	15
TGCGCCAGCAGCCACCTTCTTACCAGCAATCAGCCCCAGCATTTT	CASSHLLTSNQPQHF	.	.	TRBV4-1	TRBJ1-5	15
TGTGCCAGCAGTTGGGGAGAACGGGCAGATACGCAGTATTTT	CASSWGERADTQYF	.	.	TRBV28	TRBJ2-3	14
TGTGCCAGCAGTTACGAGGCGGGAGGGTCCTACAATGAGCAGTTCTTC	CASSYEAGGSYNEQFF	TRBD2	.	TRBV6-5	TRBJ2-1	16
TGCGCCAGCAGCCAAGATCCAGGGACACGACTCTACGAGCAGTACTTC	CASSQDPGTRLYEQYF	.	once	TRBV4-3	TRBJ2-7	16
TGTGCCAGCAGCTTATCTCGGAATGAGCAGTTCTTC	CASSLSRNEQFF	.	few	TRBV11-2	TRBJ2-1	12
TGTGCTAGTGGTCCGGGGGCGGGGGATTCCTACGAGCAGTACTTC	CASGPGAGDSYEQYF	.	.	TRBV12-5	TRBJ2-7	15
TGTGCCAGCAGTGAAGGCCAAGTGGGTTCCTACGAGCAGTACTTC	CASSEGQVGSYEQYF	.	once	TRBV2	TRBJ2-7	15
TGTGCCAGCAGCCAGCTCCCGGGCCCCGATTTTGAAGCTTTCTTT	CASSQLPGPDFEAFF	.	.	TRBV14	TRBJ1-1	15
TGCGCCAGCAGGGGAGTAGCCTACGAGCAGTACTTC	CASRGVAYEQYF	.	.	TRBV5-1	TRBJ2-7	12
TGTGCCAGCAGCATTGGGACAGGGCGGGTTCCCTACGAGCAGTACTTC	CASSIGTGRVPYEQYF	TRBD1	.	TRBV7-8	TRBJ2-7	16
TGTGCCAGCAGCTACCCCCGGTCCGGGTCCTACAATGAGCAGTTCTTC	CASSYPRSGSYNEQFF	.	.	TRBV5-6	TRBJ2-1	16
TGTGCCAGCGGACGGGGGGGACTAGCGGATCTCATTCAAGAGACCCAGTACTTC	CASGRGGLADLIQETQYF	TRBD2	.	TRBV11-2	TRBJ2-5	18